These T cell receptor beta chains were read from a single sample in a study of shared clonotypes between healthy human individuals. Data came from immunoSEQ multiplex PCR; TCRdb stores just in-frame clones and leaves some out. Among around 440,000 clones listed, around 77% were seen once. Sequencing was done on a sample of PBMCs. The receptor source for this set is a woman aged 40 to 50 in good health. Some clones in this sample may be carry-over from other donors' samples. The CDR3 runs from the conserved cysteine through the conserved F or W. Fields, in order: clone size, J gene, CDR3 length, D gene, V gene, CDR3 protein, CDR3 DNA. A D gene is named only where the DNA matches it firmly. Clone sizes are given selectively: once, few, many, or a class where the clone is expanded.

>.|TRBJ1-2|14|.|TRBV9
CASSVDHDNYGYTF
TGTGCCAGCAGCGTAGATCACGATAACTATGGCTACACCTTC
>.|TRBJ2-7|15|TRBD2|TRBV11-3
CASSFPAGESYEQYF
TGTGCCAGCAGCTTCCCAGCGGGAGAATCCTACGAGCAGTACTTC
>.|TRBJ1-5|14|.|TRBV6-6
CASSPRASNQPQHF
TGTGCCAGCAGCCCCAGGGCTAGCAATCAGCCCCAGCATTTT
>.|TRBJ2-5|16|TRBD1|TRBV7-7
CASSFRPMTGVETQYF
TGTGCCAGCAGCTTTCGCCCGATGACAGGGGTAGAGACCCAGTACTTC
>many|TRBJ2-5|13|.|TRBV15
CATSRARSETQYF
TGTGCCACCAGCAGAGCCAGAAGCGAGACCCAGTACTTC
>many|TRBJ2-1|15|.|TRBV5-8
CASSLGTGTYNEQFF
TGTGCCAGCAGCTTGGGGACGGGTACCTACAATGAGCAGTTCTTC
>.|TRBJ1-1|16|.|TRBV30
CAWSPNQAYSSTEAFF
TGTGCCTGGAGCCCGAACCAGGCCTACTCGAGCACTGAAGCTTTCTTT
>few|TRBJ2-1|16|TRBD2|TRBV28
CASSLVSGRARDEQFF
TGTGCCAGCAGTTTGGTCAGCGGGAGGGCCCGGGATGAGCAGTTCTTC
>once|TRBJ1-1|15|.|TRBV18
CASSPMHGLNTEAFF
TGTGCCAGCTCACCAATGCACGGACTGAACACTGAAGCTTTCTTT
>few|TRBJ2-1|14|TRBD2|TRBV6-4
CASSEGSGSNEQFF
TGTGCCAGCAGTGAGGGGAGCGGGAGCAATGAGCAGTTCTTC
>few|TRBJ1-2|14|.|TRBV7-9
CASSTQGGALGYTF
TGTGCCAGCAGCACCCAGGGCGGGGCGCTTGGCTACACCTTC
>.|TRBJ2-7|12|.|TRBV2
CASSESPYEQYF
TGTGCCAGCAGTGAGTCGCCCTACGAGCAGTACTTC
>few|TRBJ2-1|13|.|TRBV5-8
CASSFRSLNEQFF
TGTGCCAGCAGCTTTAGGTCTCTCAATGAGCAGTTCTTC
>once|TRBJ2-3|15|.|TRBV11-2
CASSWGGGSTDTQYF
TGTGCCAGCAGCTGGGGGGGCGGAAGCACAGATACGCAGTATTTT
>.|TRBJ2-7|14|.|TRBV29-1
CGVGYSGASYEQYF
TGCGGCGTTGGGTATAGCGGAGCCTCCTACGAGCAGTACTTC
>.|TRBJ2-7|18|TRBD1|TRBV7-6
CASSLHRGDRGSSYEQYF
TGTGCCAGCAGCTTACATAGGGGGGACAGGGGGAGTTCCTACGAGCAGTACTTC
>once|TRBJ1-1|15|.|TRBV5-4
CASSLVLSANTKAFF
TGTGCCAGCAGCTTGGTTTTGTCGGCGAACACTAAAGCTTTCTTT
>few|TRBJ1-1|14|.|TRBV7-9
CASSLQASNTEAFF
TGTGCCAGCAGCTTACAGGCCTCAAACACTGAAGCTTTCTTT
>.|TRBJ2-7|14|TRBD2|TRBV4-2
CASSLREGAYEQYF
TGTGCCAGCAGCTTGCGGGAGGGAGCCTACGAGCAGTACTTC
>.|TRBJ2-3|17|.|TRBV4-3
CASSQESDLVRTDTQYF
TGCGCCAGCAGCCAAGAATCGGACTTAGTCCGAACAGATACGCAGTATTTT
>.|TRBJ2-5|12|.|TRBV6-5
CASSTGLETQYF
TGTGCCAGCAGTACAGGGCTAGAGACCCAGTACTTC
>.|TRBJ1-2|13|.|TRBV7-9
CASSLERVYGYTF
TGTGCCAGCAGCTTAGAAAGGGTTTATGGCTACACCTTC
>.|TRBJ2-2|14|.|TRBV11-2
CASSLQGWTGELFF
TGTGCCAGCAGCTTGCAGGGTTGGACCGGGGAGCTGTTTTTT
>.|TRBJ2-1|15|TRBD1|TRBV5-1
CASSSGQSSYNEQFF
TGCGCCAGCAGCTCGGGACAGAGCTCCTACAATGAGCAGTTCTTC